These 27 T cell receptor beta chains share one sample of origin, sequenced in a study of identical twins. Using its own MiXCR run on the 5' RACE reads, TCRdb lists one record per CDR3 protein. The profile covers a few hundred thousand distinct CDR3 sequences, with around 18% appearing a single time and around 10% taken by the ten largest. The source material was naive T cells sorted from blood. The origin of the receptors is a man aged 50-59 years in good health.

This clonotype appeared once. The chain uses TRBV20-1 and TRBJ2-1, with 10 bases fitting TRBD2. The CDR3 is made up of 14 amino acids. Germline trimming cut 2 bases from V and 3 bases from J; bases unmatched to any gene: 1. Germline CDR1 and CDR2: DFQATT and SNEGSKA (reference sequence). Written as DNA, the CDR3 is TGCAGTGCTAGAAGCGGGGGGGTCTACAATGAGCAGTTCTTC. Translated: CSARSGGVYNEQFF.

This clonotype was picked up a small number of times. This chain uses TRBV20-1 with TRBJ1-6; no reliable D call. The CDR3 sequence is 16 residues long. Between the trimmed V and J ends, which lost 4 bases and 0 bases, there was a span of 13 bases. The germline gives CDR1 DFQATT, CDR2 SNEGSKA (reference sequence). This CDR3 reads CSAKPGEFSYNSPLHF. The CDR3, as DNA: TGCAGTGCTAAACCGGGAGAATTCTCCTATAATTCACCCCTCCACTTT.

There are a few counts of this clonotype. The J gene is TRBJ2-5, the V gene TRBV7-9, with 11 bases matching TRBD2. This CDR3 region has 15 residues. V lost 5 bases to trimming and J lost 4 bases; unmatched junction nucleotides: 6. The V gene's germline CDR1 is SEHNR and CDR2 FQNEAQ (reference sequence). The CDR3 region has the DNA TGTGCCAGCAGCCAGGTGGGGACTAGCGGAGAGACCCAGTACTTC. Protein sequence: CASSQVGTSGETQYF.

This clonotype appeared a few times. This chain links TRBV20-1 with TRBJ2-2; tentatively, D is TRBD1 (7 bases). This CDR3 comprises 18 residues. Trimming cost V 1 base and J 3 bases, with 21 bases left between them. The germline CDR1 and CDR2 sequences are DFQATT and SNEGSKA (reference sequence). The CDR3 region is CSARGIFGQGGYTGELFF. The CDR3 DNA sequence: TGCAGTGCTAGAGGAATTTTCGGGCAGGGGGGATACACCGGGGAGCTGTTTTTT.

The rearrangement uses TRBV6-2 or TRBV6-3 and TRBJ2-7; D is unresolved. The CDR3 is made up of 15 amino acids. CDR1 is MNHEY, CDR2 SVGEGT, per germline. V was clipped by 2 bases and J by 0 bases, with 11 bases between them. CDR3 protein: CASSYPETGSYEQYF. The CDR3 nucleotides are TGTGCCAGCAGTTACCCAGAGACCGGCTCCTACGAGCAGTACTTC.

This clonotype was detected only a few times. The rearrangement joins TRBV7-2 to TRBJ2-6; the D gene could be TRBD1 or TRBD2 (5 bases each). V lost 4 bases, J lost 2 bases, and 12 bases lay in between. CDR1 and CDR2 from the germline V gene are SGHTA and FQGNSA. CDR3 length: 16 residues. The CDR3 region is CASSSPGTAGANVLTF. The CDR3 nucleotides read TGTGCCAGCAGCTCGCCCGGGACGGCTGGGGCCAACGTCCTGACTTTC.

This clonotype has ten or more counts. This chain uses TRBV20-1 with TRBJ2-2, with 11 bases lining up with TRBD1. The J segment lost 2 bases and the V segment lost 4 bases, leaving 12 bases of the junction unmatched. The CDR3 extends over 18 amino acids. Germline V CDR1 and CDR2: DFQATT, SNEGSKA (reference sequence). The CDR3 DNA is TGCAGTGCTACTAGGACAGGGGGCCCCCTTACCAACACCGGGGAGCTGTTTTTT. This codes for CSATRTGGPLTNTGELFF.

V is TRBV27 and J is TRBJ2-3; a possible D gene is TRBD2 (5 bases). Trimming took off 6 bases at V and 0 bases at J, with 16 bases between the two ends. The CDR3 runs to 16 residues. Germline lookup yields CDR1 MNHEY and CDR2 SMNVEV (reference sequence). DNA for the CDR3: TGTGCCAGCAGGCGCCTCGGACTGATTAGCACAGATACGCAGTATTTT. Translating it yields CASRRLGLISTDTQYF.

The chain joins TRBV10-3 to TRBJ2-7, with TRBD1 identical over 8 bases. The CDR3 consists of 12 residues. Germline V gives CDR1 ENHRY, CDR2 SYGVKD. The ends lost 10 bases at V and 4 bases at J; junction bases unmatched: 6. Here the CDR3 DNA reads TGTGCCACCCGCGGACAGGGTTACGAGCAGTACTTC. As protein: CATRGQGYEQYF.

The chain carries TRBV7-2 and TRBJ1-1; TRBD1 is a possible D gene (5 bases). CDR3 length: 15 residues. Germline assignment: CDR1 SGHTA and CDR2 FQGNSA. V lost 1 base and J 7 bases, leaving 16 bases between the germline ends. The CDR3 region is CASSLEGARPHEAFF. The CDR3 region has the DNA TGTGCCAGCAGCTTAGAAGGGGCACGGCCCCATGAAGCTTTCTTT.

This clonotype was seen more than once but under ten times. The gene calls are TRBV6-1 and TRBJ2-7; no firm D call. The length of the CDR3 is 15 residues. CDR1 MNHNS and CDR2 SASEGT come from the germline V gene. Trimming removed 2 bases from V and 4 bases from J, with 15 bases in between. The CDR3 is CASSEWAQVRYEQYF. The CDR3 DNA reads TGTGCCAGCAGTGAATGGGCGCAGGTGAGATACGAGCAGTACTTC.

This clonotype was recorded a few times. The CDR3 spells CATSRDVGFGVREQYF. CDR3 sequence (DNA): TGTGCCACCAGCAGAGATGTAGGGTTCGGTGTTAGGGAGCAGTACTTC. This rearrangement joins TRBV15 to TRBJ2-7; no clear D. Trimming left V 0 bases short and J 7 bases short, with 19 bases between. The CDR3 consists of 16 residues. Germline V gene data show CDR1 as LNHNV and CDR2 as YYDKDF (reference sequence).

At least ten counts were recorded for this clonotype. The V gene is TRBV6-5, the J gene TRBJ2-1, with D unclear. The CDR3 extends over 13 amino acids. The germline V gene has CDR1 MNHEY and CDR2 SVGAGI. Trimming left V 4 bases short and J 9 bases short, with 13 bases between. This CDR3 reads CASSSTIPSEQFF. For the CDR3, the DNA is TGTGCCAGCAGTTCCACTATACCGAGTGAGCAGTTCTTC.

This clonotype was counted a few times. The V and J genes are TRBV6-6 and TRBJ2-7; the D call may be TRBD1 or TRBD2 (5 bases each). The CDR3 runs to 12 residues. Looked up from germline, CDR1 is MNHNY and CDR2 is SVGAGI (reference sequence). V lost 8 bases to trimming and J lost 6 bases, with 14 bases between them. The CDR3 loop is CASAAWGSEQYF. The CDR3 DNA reads TGTGCCAGCGCGGCTTGGGGGAGCGAGCAGTACTTC.

V usage is TRBV4-2 and J usage is TRBJ2-7; 11 bases map to TRBD2. After removal of 2 bases from V and 5 bases from J, the junction contained 17 bases not matched to a gene. This CDR3 has 19 amino acids. CDR1 and CDR2 (germline): LGHNA, YNFKEQ. This CDR3 is CASSQHQTSGGAIWDEQYF. The DNA for the CDR3 is TGTGCCAGCAGCCAACATCAAACTAGCGGGGGCGCCATTTGGGACGAGCAGTACTTC.

This clonotype has more than one count but fewer than ten. J is TRBJ2-3 and V is TRBV29-1; 8 nucleotides agree with TRBD2. The J segment lost 5 bases and the V segment lost 5 bases, leaving 6 bases of the junction unmatched. The CDR3 totals 13 residues. Germline values: CDR1 SQVTM, CDR2 ANQGSEA. The CDR3 loop reads CSVLLAVRDTQYF. CDR3 nucleotide sequence: TGCAGCGTTCTACTAGCGGTTCGAGATACGCAGTATTTT.

Concerning this clonotype itself: The CDR3 does not end in the conserved phenylalanine or tryptophan, so this is likely a read error. J is TRBJ2-7 and V is TRBV29-1, with TRBD1 identical over 8 bases. The CDR3 runs to 14 residues. J was trimmed by 6 bases and V by 6 bases; bases with no gene match: 13. Germline values: CDR1 SQVTM, CDR2 ANQGSEA. The CDR3 DNA is TGCAGCGTCCTGAAGGACAGGGTTTTTGGCGAGCAGTACTAC. Its translation is CSVLKDRVFGEQYY.

The chain employs TRBV7-8 and TRBJ2-7; D call uncertain. Germline lookup yields CDR1 SGHVS and CDR2 FQNEAQ. This CDR3 is 13 amino acids long. Trimming stripped 11 bases from V and 0 bases from J, with 14 bases between. The CDR3 reads CAGALIDSYEQYF. DNA of the CDR3: TGTGCCGGAGCGCTGATCGACTCCTACGAGCAGTACTTC.

This chain joins TRBV11-1 and TRBJ2-7; either TRBD1 or TRBD2 may supply D (5 bases each). CDR3 length: 19 residues. V was pared by 1 base and J by 0 bases, with 22 bases between. Germline V gene sequence: CDR1 SGHAT, CDR2 FQDESV (reference sequence). The CDR3 nucleotides are TGTGCCAGCAGCTTAGGGATAGGGTCCGGGGCAGGAATCTCCTACGAGCAGTACTTC. This sequence encodes CASSLGIGSGAGISYEQYF.

The chain links TRBV5-6 to TRBJ2-7; TRBD1 is a possible D gene (6 bases). CDR1 is SGHDT and CDR2 is YYEEEE in the germline V gene. Trimming removed 0 bases from V and 7 bases from J, with 17 bases in between. This CDR3 has 15 residues. CDR3 DNA sequence: TGTGCCAGCAGCTTGGTTGCAGGGGACATAGAGGAGCAGTACTTC. It is translated as CASSLVAGDIEEQYF.

This clonotype was detected a few times. J is TRBJ2-5 and V is TRBV11-2; 10 bases agree with TRBD2. Germline loops: CDR1 SGHAT, CDR2 FQNNGV. This CDR3 is 13 amino acids long. J was trimmed by 5 bases and V by 4 bases; bases with no gene match: 1. CDR3 amino acids: CASSSTSGETQYF. The CDR3 DNA reads as TGTGCCAGCAGCTCGACTAGCGGGGAGACCCAGTACTTC.

V is TRBV11-2 and J is TRBJ2-4; no clear D gene. V lost 3 bases and J 0 bases, leaving 9 bases between the germline ends. The CDR3 has 15 residues. Germline CDR1 is SGHAT and CDR2 is FQNNGV. In DNA, the CDR3 is TGTGCCAGCAGCTTCTTCACACTAGCCAAAAACATTCAGTACTTC. Translated: CASSFFTLAKNIQYF.

This clonotype turned up a few times. The V and J genes are TRBV20-1 and TRBJ2-7, with 10 bases matching TRBD2. The CDR3 runs 13 residues. V lost 1 base to trimming and J lost 3 bases; unmatched junction nucleotides: 0. CDR1 is DFQATT, CDR2 SNEGSKA, per germline (reference sequence). The CDR3 sequence is CSARVAGGYEQYF. Written as DNA, the CDR3 is TGCAGTGCTAGAGTAGCGGGGGGCTACGAGCAGTACTTC.

In this sample, this clonotype turned up a few times. This rearrangement joins TRBV20-1 to TRBJ2-1, with 8 bases that match TRBD2. The CDR3 has 12 amino acids. The trim removed 3 bases at V and 8 bases at J, leaving 3 bases unmatched. The V gene's germline CDR1 is DFQATT and CDR2 SNEGSKA (reference sequence). CDR3 loop: CSARGLGHEQFF. DNA for the CDR3: TGCAGTGCTAGGGGACTAGGCCATGAGCAGTTCTTC.

This clonotype was detected ten times or more. The CDR3: CSVGGDATSYEQYF. DNA of the CDR3: TGCAGCGTTGGGGGGGACGCCACCTCCTACGAGCAGTACTTC. This chain connects TRBV29-1 to TRBJ2-7; D is perhaps TRBD2 (6 bases). The CDR3 spans 14 residues. The V gene's germline CDR1 is SQVTM and CDR2 ANQGSEA. The V and J ends lost 4 bases and 0 bases respectively, with 13 bases between them.

The chain joins TRBV11-2 to TRBJ2-4; weak D call: TRBD1 (6 bases). Germline-derived CDR1 and CDR2 are SGHAT and FQNNGV. The length of the CDR3 is 18 residues. V lost 3 bases and J lost 3, with 21 bases in between. The CDR3 coding sequence is TGTGCCAGCAGCTTCGGCCCAGGTGTAGGGGGAGTCAAAAACATTCAGTACTTC. Its protein product is CASSFGPGVGGVKNIQYF.

At least ten counts were recorded for this clonotype. V and J are TRBV27 and TRBJ2-3; 9 nucleotides agree with TRBD1. Germline V lookup: CDR1 MNHEY, CDR2 SMNVEV (reference sequence). Unmatched junction bases numbered 10, after V lost 6 bases and J lost 3 bases. The CDR3 has 16 amino acids. The CDR3 DNA reads as TGTGCCAGCAGCCTCCTGGGGACAGGGCTGACAGATACGCAGTATTTT. Translated, it gives CASSLLGTGLTDTQYF.